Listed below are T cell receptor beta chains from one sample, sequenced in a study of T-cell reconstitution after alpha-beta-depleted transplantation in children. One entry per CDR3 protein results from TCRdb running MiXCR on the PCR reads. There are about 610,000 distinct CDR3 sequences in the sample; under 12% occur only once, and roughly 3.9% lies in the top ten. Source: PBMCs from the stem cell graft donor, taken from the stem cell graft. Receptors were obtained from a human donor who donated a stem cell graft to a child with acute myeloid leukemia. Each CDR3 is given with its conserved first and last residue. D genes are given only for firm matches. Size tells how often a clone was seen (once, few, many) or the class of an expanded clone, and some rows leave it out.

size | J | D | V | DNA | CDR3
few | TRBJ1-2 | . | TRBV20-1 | TGCAGTGGGACAAGGGGCACCAGTAGCTATGGCTACACCTTC | CSGTRGTSSYGYTF
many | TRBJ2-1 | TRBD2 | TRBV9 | TGTGCCAGCAGCATCACCGGGACTAGCGGATACAATGAGCAGTTCTTC | CASSITGTSGYNEQFF
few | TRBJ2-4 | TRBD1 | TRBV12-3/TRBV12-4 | TGTGCCAGCAGTCAGGGGGCTTTAGCCAAAAACATTCAGTACTTC | CASSQGALAKNIQYF
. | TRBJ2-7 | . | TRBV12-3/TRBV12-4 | TGTGCCAGCACAAGGGCGGGAACCTACGAGCAGTACTTC | CASTRAGTYEQYF
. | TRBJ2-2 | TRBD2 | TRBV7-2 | TGTGCCAGCAGCTCGCGACTAGCGGGACTCACCGGGGAGCTGTTTTTT | CASSSRLAGLTGELFF
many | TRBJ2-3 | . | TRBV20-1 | TGCAGTGCTAGTCTAGTCAACGGGAGAACAGATACGCAGTATTTT | CSASLVNGRTDTQYF
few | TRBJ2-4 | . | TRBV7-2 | TGTGCCAGCAGTTCGGACGGGGGCAATCAGTACTTC | CASSSDGGNQYF
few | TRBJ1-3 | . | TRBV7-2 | TGTGCCAGCAGCGCCCCCGGGTCTGGAAACACCATATATTTT | CASSAPGSGNTIYF
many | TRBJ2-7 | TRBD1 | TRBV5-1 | TGCGCCAGCAGCTTGAATGATGTTGGGACAGGGGCCGAGCAGTACTTC | CASSLNDVGTGAEQYF
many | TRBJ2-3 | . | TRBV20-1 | TGCAGTGTCCACCGGGACAGCGGGTTTCGAGATACGCAGTATTTT | CSVHRDSGFRDTQYF
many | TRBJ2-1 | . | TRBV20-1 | TGCAGTGCTAGGGACTACAATGAGCAGTTCTTC | CSARDYNEQFF
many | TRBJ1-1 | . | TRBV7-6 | TGTGCCAGCAGCTTAGCACAGTCGAACACTGAAGCTTTCTTT | CASSLAQSNTEAFF
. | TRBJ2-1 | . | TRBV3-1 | TGTGCCAGCAGCCAAATTAGGACAACCAACAATGAGCAGTTCTTC | CASSQIRTTNNEQFF
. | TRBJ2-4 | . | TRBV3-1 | TGTGCCAGCAGCCAGAACCTGGTGGGACAAAAAGCCAAAAACATTCAGTACTTC | CASSQNLVGQKAKNIQYF
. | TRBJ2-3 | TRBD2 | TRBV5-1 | TGCGCCAGCAGCGAACCGGGACTAGCGTTCACAGATACGCAGTATTTT | CASSEPGLAFTDTQYF
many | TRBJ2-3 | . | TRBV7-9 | TGTGCCAGCAGCTTAGCAGCTGCGGAAAATACGCAGTATTTT | CASSLAAAENTQYF
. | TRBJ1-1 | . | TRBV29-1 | TGCGGGGGGGAGGCGAACACTGAAGCTTTCTTT | CGGEANTEAFF
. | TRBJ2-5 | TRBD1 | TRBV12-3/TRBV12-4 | TGTGCCAGCGAACCTGGACAGGGGATAGAGACCCAGTACTTC | CASEPGQGIETQYF
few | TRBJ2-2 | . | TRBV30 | TGTGCCTGGAGCCAGGGCAAGAACACCGGGGAGCTGTTTTTT | CAWSQGKNTGELFF
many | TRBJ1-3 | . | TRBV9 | TGTGCCAGCAGCGTAGGGGGGAGCAACTCTGGAAACACCATATATTTT | CASSVGGSNSGNTIYF
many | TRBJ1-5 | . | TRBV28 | TGTGCCAGCAGTTTTGGAGGATATAGCAATCAGCCCCAGCATTTT | CASSFGGYSNQPQHF
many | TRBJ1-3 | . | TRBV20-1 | TGCAGTGCTCCAGATGGGGGAGCTGGAAACACCATATATTTT | CSAPDGGAGNTIYF
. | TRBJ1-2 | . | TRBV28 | TGTGCCAGCAGTTCGCTGGGCTATGGCTACACCTTC | CASSSLGYGYTF
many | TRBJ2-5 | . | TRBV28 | TGTGCCAGCAGTTCCCCGGGATTTCAAGAGACCCAGTACTTC | CASSSPGFQETQYF
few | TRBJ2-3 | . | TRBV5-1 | TGCGCCAGCAGCTTGAACCCGACCAGGGGACGCGCAGATACGCAGTATTTT | CASSLNPTRGRADTQYF
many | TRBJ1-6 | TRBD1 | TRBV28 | TGTGCCAGCAGCTATTCCGGGACAGGGGGCGACGCCCTCCACTTT | CASSYSGTGGDALHF
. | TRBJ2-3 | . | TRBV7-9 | TGTGCCAGCAGCTTAGCCCAGACTGGAGACGATACGCAGTATTTT | CASSLAQTGDDTQYF